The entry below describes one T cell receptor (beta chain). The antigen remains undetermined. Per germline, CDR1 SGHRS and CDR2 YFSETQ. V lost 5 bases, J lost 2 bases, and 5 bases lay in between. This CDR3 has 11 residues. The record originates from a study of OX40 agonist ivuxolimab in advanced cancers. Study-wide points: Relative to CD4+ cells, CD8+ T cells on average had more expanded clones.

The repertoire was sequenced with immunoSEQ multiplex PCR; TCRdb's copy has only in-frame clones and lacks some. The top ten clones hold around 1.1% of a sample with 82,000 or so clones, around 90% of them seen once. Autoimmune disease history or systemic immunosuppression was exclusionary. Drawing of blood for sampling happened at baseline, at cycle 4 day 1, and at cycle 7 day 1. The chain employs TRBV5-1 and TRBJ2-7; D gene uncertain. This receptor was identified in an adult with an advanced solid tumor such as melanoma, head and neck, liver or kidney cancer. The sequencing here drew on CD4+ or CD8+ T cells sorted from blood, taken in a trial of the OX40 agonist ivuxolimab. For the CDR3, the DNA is TGCGCCAGCAGGGAGACCTACGAGCAGTACTTC. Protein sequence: CASRETYEQYF.